The 16 T cell receptor beta chains below all came from one sample that was sequenced in a study of a mutant IDH1 vaccine in newly diagnosed glioma. The time point was: week 35, safety follow-up. Each vaccine dose was 300 ug of mutant IDH1 20-mer peptide, with topical imiquimod. Only in-frame clones appear in the TCRdb table, and some are missing; sequencing was by immunoSEQ multiplex PCR. The table includes tens of thousands of clones, roughly 74% detected once. These receptors' targets are unknown. The source was PBMCs, collected from a glioma patient whose treatment included an IDH1 peptide vaccine. The source is a man aged 45 to 65 with glioma.

J is TRBJ2-5 and V is TRBV25-1, with a weak D call TRBD2 (5 bases). Germline CDR1 MGHDK, CDR2 SYGVNS. Trimming left V 6 bases short and J 9 bases short, with 20 bases between. The CDR3 has 14 amino acids. The CDR3 DNA sequence: TGTGCCAGCAGCGATCTGAGAGGGCAAAGGGCCCAGTACTTC. Amino acid sequence: CASSDLRGQRAQYF.

The chain has TRBV2 and TRBJ1-1; 7 bases line up with TRBD1. The CDR3 has 13 amino acids. With 7 bases clipped from V and 2 bases from J, the junction kept 4 bases outside the gene matches. Germline V gene sequence: CDR1 SNHLY, CDR2 FYNNEI. CDR3 sequence (DNA): TGTGCCAGCACCCGGACAGGCAACACTGAAGCTTTCTTT. The encoded protein is CASTRTGNTEAFF.

The rearrangement joins TRBV7-2 to TRBJ2-7; tentatively, D is TRBD2 (5 bases). Germline-derived CDR1 and CDR2 are SGHTA and FQGNSA. The CDR3 runs to 14 residues. V shed 3 bases and J shed 2 bases, with 11 bases lying between them. As DNA, the CDR3 is TGTGCCAGCAGCTTCACCCGGGGTGCCTACGAGCAGTACTTC. It specifies CASSFTRGAYEQYF.

J is TRBJ1-2 and V is TRBV6-6, with 8 bases aligning to TRBD1. V shed 0 bases and J 7 bases; nucleotides not matched to a gene: 10. Germline V CDR1 and CDR2: MNHNY, SVGAGI (reference sequence). The CDR3 spans 16 residues. The CDR3 protein is CASSYSMWGDRGGYTF. The DNA of the CDR3 is TGTGCCAGCAGTTACTCAATGTGGGGAGACAGGGGTGGCTACACCTTC.

The chain joins TRBV13 to TRBJ2-5, with a possible D match to TRBD1 (5 bases). The germline gives CDR1 PRHDT, CDR2 FYEKMQ (reference sequence). CDR3 size: 12 residues. The V and J ends lost 5 bases and 4 bases respectively, with 8 bases between them. CDR3 nucleotide sequence: TGTGCCAGCAGCCTTAGGGGAGAGACCCAGTACTTC. Translating it yields CASSLRGETQYF. The entire variable domain, with the rest obtained from reference TRBV13 and TRBJ2-5, is as follows: AAGVIQSPRHLIKEKRETATLKCYPIPRHDTVYWYQQGPGQDPQFLISFYEKMQSDKGSIPDRFSAQQFSDYHSELNMSSLELGDSALYFCASSLRGETQYFGPGTRLLVL.

The chain joins TRBV9 to TRBJ1-2; no clear D. This CDR3 region has 12 residues. Trimming took off 4 bases at V and 6 bases at J, with 10 bases between the two ends. Germline CDR1 reads SGDLS; CDR2 reads YYNGEE. The CDR3 DNA reads TGTGCCAGCAGCACAAATGGAGATGGCTACACCTTC. It translates to CASSTNGDGYTF.

The chain uses TRBV29-1 and TRBJ2-5; D unresolved. The germline CDR1 and CDR2 sequences are SQVTM and ANQGSEA. The germline V and J ends were trimmed by 5 bases and 3 bases, with 10 bases remaining between them. The CDR3 consists of 12 residues. The CDR3 is CSVFHSKETQYF. CDR3 sequence (DNA): TGCAGCGTTTTTCATAGCAAAGAGACCCAGTACTTC.

J is TRBJ1-1 and V is TRBV6-1; no definite D call. From germline, CDR1 is MNHNS and CDR2 SASEGT. The CDR3 is 13 amino acids. With 7 bases removed from V and 4 bases from J, the gap between germline ends came to 13 bases. The CDR3 coding sequence is TGTGCCAGCAACCTTCAGAGTACCACTGAAGCTTTCTTT. This encodes CASNLQSTTEAFF.

The chain employs TRBV11-2 and TRBJ2-7; tentatively, D is TRBD1 or TRBD2 (5 bases each). The CDR3 is 16 residues long. Germline loops: CDR1 SGHAT, CDR2 FQNNGV. V was pared by 5 bases and J by 0 bases, with 17 bases between. This CDR3 is CASSLGTGTASYEQYF. The CDR3 DNA follows: TGTGCCAGCAGCCTTGGGACCGGGACGGCCTCCTACGAGCAGTACTTC.

This clone appeared a single time. The genes are TRBV27 and TRBJ2-1, with D possibly TRBD2 on 6 matching bases. Trimming took off 7 bases at V and 3 bases at J, with 16 bases between the two ends. Germline CDR1 MNHEY, CDR2 SMNVEV (reference sequence). There are 15 residues in the CDR3. This CDR3 reads CASTDGRGFYNEQFF. CDR3 DNA: TGTGCCAGCACCGACGGACGGGGGTTCTACAATGAGCAGTTCTTC.

The V and J genes are TRBV10-3 and TRBJ2-1; the match to TRBD1 covers 7 bases. CDR3 length equals 16 residues. Germline loops: CDR1 ENHRY, CDR2 SYGVKD. Trimming took 0 bases from V and 6 from J; bases not matched to a gene: 8. CDR3 coding DNA: TGTGCCATCAGTGAGTCGAACGACAGGGTCCCCAATGAGCAGTTCTTC. It translates to CAISESNDRVPNEQFF.

The chain uses TRBV28 and TRBJ2-7, with 11 bases fitting TRBD2. This CDR3 contains 16 residues. In germline, CDR1 is MDHEN, CDR2 SYDVKM. V gave up 4 bases and J gave up 7 bases; unmatched junction bases: 12. CDR3 region: CASSSVTSGAFREQYF. CDR3 sequence (DNA): TGTGCCAGCAGTTCGGTGACTAGCGGGGCCTTTAGGGAGCAGTACTTC.

The chain employs TRBV7-9 and TRBJ2-7; 7 bases map to TRBD1. CDR3 size: 13 residues. Unmatched junction bases numbered 3, after V lost 2 bases and J lost 5 bases. Germline V gives CDR1 SEHNR, CDR2 FQNEAQ (reference sequence). The CDR3 here is CASSLNRGHEQYF. The CDR3 nucleotides read TGTGCCAGCAGCTTAAACAGGGGCCACGAGCAGTACTTC.

The chain couples TRBV6-6 to TRBJ1-1; D is uncertain. Germline V CDR1 and CDR2: MNHNY, SVGAGI (reference sequence). Trimming removed 11 bases at V and 4 bases at J, with 20 bases between. The CDR3 is made up of 14 amino acids. The CDR3: CAGPMPADGTEAFF. CDR3 nucleotide sequence: TGTGCCGGGCCCATGCCCGCCGACGGCACTGAAGCTTTCTTT.

This clone has just one count. The chain carries TRBV14 and TRBJ2-7; tentative D call: TRBD1 (5 bases). Germline CDR1 reads SGHDN; CDR2 reads FVKESK. The CDR3 is 15 amino acids. With 0 bases removed from V and 9 bases from J, the gap between germline ends came to 18 bases. CDR3 coding DNA: TGTGCCAGCAGCCAAGAATGGGTAGGGGCCGGTGGGCAGTACTTC. Its translation: CASSQEWVGAGGQYF.

This clone came up a few times. The genes are TRBV27 and TRBJ2-7, with 8 bases lining up with TRBD1. CDR1 is MNHEY and CDR2 is SMNVEV in the germline V gene (reference sequence). This CDR3 is 14 amino acids long. Germline trimming cut 3 bases from V and 7 bases from J; bases unmatched to any gene: 8. CDR3 amino acids: CASSFQGQVMEQYF. The CDR3 coding sequence is TGTGCCAGCAGTTTCCAGGGACAGGTTATGGAGCAGTACTTC.